This T cell receptor (beta chain) emerged from a study of cytomegalovirus exposure and HLA in healthy donors. The PCR was carried out with 60 Vbeta primers and 13 Jbeta primers. Data came from immunoSEQ multiplex PCR; TCRdb stores just in-frame clones and leaves some out. Here the sample table reports over 45,000 clones. About this clone: Its specificity is not known. One end of the junction is discordant with germline, which a read error may explain.

Study-level points and caveats: Trimming of TCR beta V- and J-genes showed a link, identified in a later analysis, to a missense DCLRE1C variant. There were some public TCRs occurring in many donors, but most TCR sequences were rare.

Source material: PBMCs. The clonotype originates from a young woman in good health and CMV-seronegative.

CDR3 in amino acids: CASRGAGMRLF. Here the CDR3 DNA reads TGTGCCAGCAGGGGGGCAGGGATGAGACTCTTT. This chain uses TRBV25-1 with TRBJ1-1, with D possibly being TRBD1 (6 bases). The CDR3 is 11 amino acids. CDR1 is MGHDK and CDR2 is SYGVNS in the germline V gene.